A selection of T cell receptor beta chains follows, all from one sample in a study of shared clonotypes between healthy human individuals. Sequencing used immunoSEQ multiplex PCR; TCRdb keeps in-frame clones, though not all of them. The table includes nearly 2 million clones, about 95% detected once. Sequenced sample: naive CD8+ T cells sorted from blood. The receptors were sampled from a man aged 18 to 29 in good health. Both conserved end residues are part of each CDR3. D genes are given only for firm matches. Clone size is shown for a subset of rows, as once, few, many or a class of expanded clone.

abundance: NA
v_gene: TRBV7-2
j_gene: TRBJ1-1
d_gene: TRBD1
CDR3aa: CASSSMGTGGWTEAFF
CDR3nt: TGTGCCAGCAGCTCGATGGGGACAGGGGGCTGGACTGAAGCTTTCTTT

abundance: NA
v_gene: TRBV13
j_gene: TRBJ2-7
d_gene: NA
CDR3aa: CASSTRTAAYEQYF
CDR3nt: TGTGCCAGCAGCACCCGGACAGCAGCCTACGAGCAGTACTTC

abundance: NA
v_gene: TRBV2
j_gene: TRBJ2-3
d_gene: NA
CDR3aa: CATPGRLVDTQYF
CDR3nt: TGTGCCACCCCGGGACGCCTAGTAGATACGCAGTATTTT

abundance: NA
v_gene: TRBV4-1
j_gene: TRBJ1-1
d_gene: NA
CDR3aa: CASRPASMGIGTEAFF
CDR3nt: TGCGCCAGCAGGCCCGCTTCGATGGGGATTGGCACTGAAGCTTTCTTT

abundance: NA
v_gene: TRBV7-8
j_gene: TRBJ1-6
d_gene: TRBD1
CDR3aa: CASSPRGPSPYNSPLHF
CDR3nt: TGTGCCAGCAGCCCCAGGGGGCCAAGCCCCTATAATTCACCCCTCCACTTT

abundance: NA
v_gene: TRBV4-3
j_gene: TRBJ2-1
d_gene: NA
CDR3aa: CASSQDTRPNEQFF
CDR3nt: TGCGCCAGCAGCCAAGATACTAGACCCAATGAGCAGTTCTTC

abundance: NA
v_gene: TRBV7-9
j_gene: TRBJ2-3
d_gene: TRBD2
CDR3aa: CATDYRLAGSETDTQYF
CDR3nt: TGTGCCACCGACTACAGGCTAGCGGGAAGCGAGACAGATACGCAGTATTTT

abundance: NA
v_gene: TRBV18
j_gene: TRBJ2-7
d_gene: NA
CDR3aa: CASSEVELAGISYEQYF
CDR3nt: TGTGCCAGCTCAGAGGTAGAACTCGCAGGGATCTCCTACGAGCAGTACTTC

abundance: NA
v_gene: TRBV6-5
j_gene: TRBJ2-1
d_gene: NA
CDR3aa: CASSYSLLTGDEQFF
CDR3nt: TGTGCCAGCAGTTACTCCCTATTGACAGGCGATGAGCAGTTCTTC

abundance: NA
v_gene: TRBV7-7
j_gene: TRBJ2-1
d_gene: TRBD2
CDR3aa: CASSGTSSDNEQFF
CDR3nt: TGTGCTAGCAGCGGGACTAGTTCTGACAATGAGCAGTTCTTC

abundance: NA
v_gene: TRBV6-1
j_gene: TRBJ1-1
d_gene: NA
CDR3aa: CASSGLGTTEAFF
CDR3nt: TGTGCCAGCAGTGGCCTGGGGACCACTGAAGCTTTCTTT

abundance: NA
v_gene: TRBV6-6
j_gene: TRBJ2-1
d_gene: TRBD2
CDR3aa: CASSKGLADFNEQFF
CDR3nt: TGTGCCAGCAGCAAGGGACTAGCGGACTTCAATGAGCAGTTCTTC

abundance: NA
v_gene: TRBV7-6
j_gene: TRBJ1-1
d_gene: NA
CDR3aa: CASSLGSGSTEAFF
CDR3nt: TGTGCCAGCAGCTTAGGGTCAGGGTCAACTGAAGCTTTCTTT

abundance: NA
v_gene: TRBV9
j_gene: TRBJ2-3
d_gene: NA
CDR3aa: CASSVVGSSTDTQYF
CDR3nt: TGTGCCAGCAGCGTGGTAGGATCTAGCACAGATACGCAGTATTTT

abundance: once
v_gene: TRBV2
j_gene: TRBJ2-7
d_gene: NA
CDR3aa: CASIEAEYEQYF
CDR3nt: TGTGCCAGCATTGAAGCAGAATACGAGCAGTACTTC

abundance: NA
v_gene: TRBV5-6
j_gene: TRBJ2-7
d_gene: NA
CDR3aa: CASSGTGSPYEQYF
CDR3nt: TGTGCCAGCAGCGGAACAGGGAGCCCCTACGAGCAGTACTTC

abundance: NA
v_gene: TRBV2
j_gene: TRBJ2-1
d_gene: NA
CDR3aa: CASTGGTATVWFF
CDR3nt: TGTGCCAGCACGGGTGGGACGGCCACGGTGTGGTTCTTC

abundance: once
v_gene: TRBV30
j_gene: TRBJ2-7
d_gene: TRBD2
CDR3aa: CAWSGEGTSYEQYF
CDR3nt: TGTGCCTGGAGTGGGGAGGGAACCAGCTACGAGCAGTACTTC

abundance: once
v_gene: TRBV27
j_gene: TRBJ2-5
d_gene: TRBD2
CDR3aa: CASSSRRVAGGQETQYF
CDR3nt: TGTGCCAGCAGTTCCCGGAGGGTAGCGGGAGGCCAAGAGACCCAGTACTTC

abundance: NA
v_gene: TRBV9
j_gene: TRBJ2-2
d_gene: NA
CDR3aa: CASSHAGELFF
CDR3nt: TGTGCCAGCAGTCATGCCGGGGAGCTGTTTTTT

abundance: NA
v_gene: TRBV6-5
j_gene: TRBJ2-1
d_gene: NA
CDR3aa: CASSYGATYNEQFF
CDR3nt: TGTGCCAGCAGTTACGGGGCCACCTACAATGAGCAGTTCTTC

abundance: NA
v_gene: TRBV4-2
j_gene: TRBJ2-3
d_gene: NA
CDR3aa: CASSLSEGGPSGEFTDTQYF
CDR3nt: TGTGCCAGCAGCCTCTCTGAGGGGGGCCCGAGCGGAGAGTTCACAGATACGCAGTATTTT

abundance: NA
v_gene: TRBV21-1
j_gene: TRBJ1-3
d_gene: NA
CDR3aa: CATRAVTSGNTIYF
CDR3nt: TGTGCCACCCGGGCGGTGACCTCTGGAAACACCATATATTTT

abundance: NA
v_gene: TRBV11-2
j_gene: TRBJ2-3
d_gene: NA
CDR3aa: CASSFGADTQYF
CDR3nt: TGTGCCAGCAGCTTCGGAGCGGATACGCAGTATTTT